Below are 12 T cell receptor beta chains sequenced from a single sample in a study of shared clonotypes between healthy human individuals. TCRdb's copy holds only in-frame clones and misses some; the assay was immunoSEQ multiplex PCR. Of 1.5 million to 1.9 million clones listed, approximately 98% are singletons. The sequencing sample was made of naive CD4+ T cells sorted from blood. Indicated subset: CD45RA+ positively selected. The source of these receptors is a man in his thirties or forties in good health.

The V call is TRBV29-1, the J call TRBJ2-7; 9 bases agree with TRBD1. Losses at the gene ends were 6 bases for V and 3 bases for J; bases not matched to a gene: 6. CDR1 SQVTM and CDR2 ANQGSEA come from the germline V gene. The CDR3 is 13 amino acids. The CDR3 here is CSVSGTGNYEQYF. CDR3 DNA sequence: TGCAGCGTCTCCGGGACAGGGAACTACGAGCAGTACTTC.

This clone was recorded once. This CDR3 reads CASRKTSGISDTQYF. The CDR3 DNA follows: TGTGCCAGCAGAAAGACTAGCGGAATTTCAGATACGCAGTATTTT. The chain has TRBV7-3 and TRBJ2-3; 9 bases match TRBD2. This CDR3 spans 15 amino acids. Unmatched junction bases numbered 8, after V lost 6 bases and J lost 4 bases. Germline values: CDR1 SGHTA, CDR2 FQGTGA. Combining the CDR3 with reference TRBV7-3 and TRBJ2-3 gives the whole variable domain GAGVSQTPSNKVTEKGKYVELRCDPISGHTALYWYRQSLGQGPEFLIYFQGTGAADDSGLPNDRFFAVRPEGSVSTLKIQRTERGDSAVYLCASRKTSGISDTQYFGPGTRLTVL.

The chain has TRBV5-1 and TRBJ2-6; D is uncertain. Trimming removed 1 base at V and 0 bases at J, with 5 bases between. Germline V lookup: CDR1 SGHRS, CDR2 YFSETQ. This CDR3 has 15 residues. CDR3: CASSLQDSGANVLTF. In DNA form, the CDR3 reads TGCGCCAGCAGCTTGCAGGACTCTGGGGCCAACGTCCTGACTTTC.

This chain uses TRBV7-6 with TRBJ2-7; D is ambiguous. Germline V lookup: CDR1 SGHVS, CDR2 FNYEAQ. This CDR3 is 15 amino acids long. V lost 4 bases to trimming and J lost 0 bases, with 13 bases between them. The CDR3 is CASSSAPVGSYEQYF. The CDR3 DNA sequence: TGTGCCAGCAGCTCTGCCCCGGTGGGCTCCTACGAGCAGTACTTC.

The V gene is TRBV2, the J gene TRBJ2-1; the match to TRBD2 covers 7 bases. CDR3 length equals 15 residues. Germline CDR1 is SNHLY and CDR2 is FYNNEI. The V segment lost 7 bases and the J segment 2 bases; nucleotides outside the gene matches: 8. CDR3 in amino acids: CASIASGNPYNEQFF. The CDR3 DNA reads TGTGCCAGCATCGCGAGCGGGAATCCCTACAATGAGCAGTTCTTC.

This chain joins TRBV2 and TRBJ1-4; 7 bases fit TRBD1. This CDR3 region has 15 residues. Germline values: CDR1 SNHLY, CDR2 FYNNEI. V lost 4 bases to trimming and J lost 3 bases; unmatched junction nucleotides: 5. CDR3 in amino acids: CASSGWTGPNEKLFF. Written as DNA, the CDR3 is TGTGCCAGCAGTGGGTGGACAGGCCCTAATGAAAAACTGTTTTTT.

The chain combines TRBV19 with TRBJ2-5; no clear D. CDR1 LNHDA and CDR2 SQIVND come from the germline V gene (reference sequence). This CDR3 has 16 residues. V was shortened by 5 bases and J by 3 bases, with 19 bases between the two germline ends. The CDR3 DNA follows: TGTGCCAGTAGTCCCGCCTTTAGAGCCGGAGAAGAGACCCAGTACTTC. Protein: CASSPAFRAGEETQYF. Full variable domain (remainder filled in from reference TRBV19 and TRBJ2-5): DGGITQSPKYLFRKEGQNVTLSCEQNLNHDAMYWYRQDPGQGLRLIYYSQIVNDFQKGDIAEGYSVSREKKESFPLTVTSAQKNPTAFYLCASSPAFRAGEETQYFGPGTRLLVL.

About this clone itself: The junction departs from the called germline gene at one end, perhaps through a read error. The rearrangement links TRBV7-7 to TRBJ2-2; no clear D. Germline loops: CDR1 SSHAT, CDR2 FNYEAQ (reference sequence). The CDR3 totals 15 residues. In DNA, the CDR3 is TGTGCTAGCAGCTTAAGTTTTGGCAGCACCGGGGAGCTGTTTTTT. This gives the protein CASSLSFGSTGELFF.

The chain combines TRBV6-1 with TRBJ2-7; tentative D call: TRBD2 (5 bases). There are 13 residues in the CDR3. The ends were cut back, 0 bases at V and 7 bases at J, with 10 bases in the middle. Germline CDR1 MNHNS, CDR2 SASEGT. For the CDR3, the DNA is TGTGCCAGCAGTGAAGCGGGAGTCCGGGAGCAGTACTTC. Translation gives CASSEAGVREQYF.

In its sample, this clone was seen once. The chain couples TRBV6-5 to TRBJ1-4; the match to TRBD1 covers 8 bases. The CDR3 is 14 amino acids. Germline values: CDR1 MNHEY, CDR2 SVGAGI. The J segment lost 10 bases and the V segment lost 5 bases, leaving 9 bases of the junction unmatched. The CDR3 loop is CASSTQGGRGKLFF. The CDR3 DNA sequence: TGTGCCAGCAGTACACAGGGGGGTCGGGGAAAACTGTTTTTT.

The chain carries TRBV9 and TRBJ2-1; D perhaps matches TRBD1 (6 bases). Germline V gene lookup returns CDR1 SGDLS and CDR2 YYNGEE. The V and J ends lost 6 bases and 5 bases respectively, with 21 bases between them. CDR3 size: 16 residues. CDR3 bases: TGTGCCAGCACCGAAACAGGGCGGGTCGAACACAATGAGCAGTTCTTC. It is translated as CASTETGRVEHNEQFF.

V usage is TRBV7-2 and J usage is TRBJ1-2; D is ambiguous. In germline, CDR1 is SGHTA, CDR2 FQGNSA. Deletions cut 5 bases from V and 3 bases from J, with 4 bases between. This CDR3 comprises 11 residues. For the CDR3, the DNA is TGTGCCAGCAGCGTATACTATGGCTACACCTTC. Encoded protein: CASSVYYGYTF. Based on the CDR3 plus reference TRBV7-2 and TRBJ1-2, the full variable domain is GAGVSQSPSNKVTEKGKDVELRCDPISGHTALYWYRQSLGQGLEFLIYFQGNSAPDKSGLPSDRFSAERTGGSVSTLTIQRTQQEDSAVYLCASSVYYGYTFGSGTRLTVV.